The clone carrying this TCR beta chain occurred a few times. V lost 1 base, J lost 5 bases, and 18 bases lay in between. CDR1 SGHRS and CDR2 YFSETQ come from the germline V gene. The CDR3 has 16 amino acids. Original handling: Amplifying reference gene primers gave estimates of nucleated cell counts. Libraries were prepared by immunoSEQ multiplex PCR; TCRdb keeps only in-frame clonotypes and omits some of them. V, J and clone size are taken as reported in that table, and D and trimming were inferred from the DNA itself. The sample records 64,000 or so clones, around four fifths being singletons. The sample originates from a study of blood T cell repertoires in COVID-19. Across the study: There were acute and convalescent COVID-19 samples, and they came from the United States, Italy and Spain. PBMCs, B-cell-depleted T cells, or T cells provided the cDNA or gDNA that made up the material.

The sample comprised peripheral blood. The receptor was derived from a man older than 75 with acute or convalescent COVID-19. The genes are TRBV5-1 and TRBJ2-5; maybe TRBD1 (5 bases). The CDR3 protein is CASSLLAGSPWETQYF. CDR3 nucleotides: TGCGCCAGCAGCTTGTTGGCAGGGTCCCCCTGGGAGACCCAGTACTTC.